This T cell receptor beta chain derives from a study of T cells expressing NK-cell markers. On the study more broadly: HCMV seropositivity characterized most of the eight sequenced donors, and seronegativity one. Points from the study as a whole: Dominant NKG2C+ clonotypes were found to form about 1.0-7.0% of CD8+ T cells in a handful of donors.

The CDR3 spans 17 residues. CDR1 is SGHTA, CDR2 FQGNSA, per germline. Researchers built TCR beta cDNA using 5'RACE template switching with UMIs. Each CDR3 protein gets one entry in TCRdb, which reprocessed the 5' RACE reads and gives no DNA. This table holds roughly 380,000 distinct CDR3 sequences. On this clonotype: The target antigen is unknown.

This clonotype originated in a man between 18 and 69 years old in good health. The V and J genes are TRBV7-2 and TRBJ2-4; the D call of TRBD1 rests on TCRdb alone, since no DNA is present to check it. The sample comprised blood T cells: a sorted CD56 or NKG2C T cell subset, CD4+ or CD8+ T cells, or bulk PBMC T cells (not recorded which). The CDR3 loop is CASSERAGTLAKNIQYF.